A single sample is the source of the 24 T cell receptor beta chains below, sequenced in a study of T cell responses to AZD1222 COVID-19 vaccine (dated by TCRdb to the early 2020s). Reading the label with the study, this specimen's time point is: baseline before first vaccination. Library method: the immunoSEQ multiplex PCR assay. Here the immuneACCESS table is served through TCRdb, limited to in-frame sequences with V and J called. Missing clones are a known gap in these copies; in checked studies unresolved V genes cover under half, and the rest lacks a known reason. The sample table holds some 100,000 clones, of which 85% to 90% were seen once. Of the sample, over 15% is held by the ten largest clones. The sequencing here drew on peripheral blood, taken on day 0 of AZD1222 vaccination. The receptors originated from an adult in good health.

J is TRBJ1-2 and V is TRBV6-5, with TRBD1 identical over 7 bases. Per the germline V gene, CDR1 is MNHEY and CDR2 is SVGAGI. V trimming: 7 bases; J trimming: 2 bases; junction bases outside the gene matches: 4. The CDR3 is 13 residues long. CDR3 in amino acids: CASTPGGNYGYTF. In DNA form, the CDR3 reads TGTGCCAGCACCCCAGGGGGGAACTATGGCTACACCTTC.

The chain carries TRBV6-5 and TRBJ1-3; possibly TRBD1 for D (6 bases). The V gene lost 8 bases and the J gene lost 3 bases, with 17 bases spanning the gap. Germline values: CDR1 MNHEY, CDR2 SVGAGI. The CDR3 contains 15 residues. The CDR3 reads CASGEGQSDGNTIYF. CDR3 nucleotide sequence: TGTGCCAGCGGGGAGGGACAAAGCGATGGAAACACCATATATTTT.

The chain recombines TRBV18 with TRBJ1-5, with D unresolved. This CDR3 spans 13 amino acids. Germline assignment: CDR1 KGHSH and CDR2 LQKENI. Trimming removed 2 bases at V and 4 bases at J, with 6 bases between. As DNA, the CDR3 is TGTGCCAGCTCACCAAACCTTAATCAGCCCCAGCATTTT. Protein product: CASSPNLNQPQHF.

This chain uses TRBV5-1 with TRBJ1-2; D possibly corresponds to TRBD1 (5 bases). The CDR3 totals 14 residues. Between the trimmed V and J ends, which lost 0 bases and 4 bases, there was a span of 10 bases. Germline V gene sequence: CDR1 SGHRS, CDR2 YFSETQ. DNA for the CDR3: TGCGCCAGCAGCTTGGCGGTAGGGGCCTATGGCTACACCTTC. This codes for CASSLAVGAYGYTF.

This CDR3 is CASSLRTGALTDTQYF. The CDR3 DNA is TGTGCCAGCAGCCTACGGACAGGCGCTCTCACAGATACGCAGTATTTT. V usage is TRBV11-2 and J usage is TRBJ2-3; 7 positions match TRBD1. With V trimmed by 5 bases and J by 2 bases, 10 bases remained unmatched. CDR3 size: 16 residues. Germline CDR1 SGHAT, CDR2 FQNNGV.

The rearrangement uses TRBV5-1 and TRBJ1-6, with TRBD1 identical over 12 bases. Germline V gene sequence: CDR1 SGHRS, CDR2 YFSETQ. The length of the CDR3 is 17 residues. With V trimmed by 4 bases and J by 7 bases, 9 bases remained unmatched. The CDR3 spells CASSGGTGGNGNSPLHF. The CDR3 bases are TGCGCCAGCAGCGGAGGGACAGGGGGCAATGGGAATTCACCCCTCCACTTT.

The chain recombines TRBV3-1 (or the pseudogene TRBV3-2) with TRBJ2-7; D remains unclear. Trimming shortened V by 0 bases and J by 5 bases, and 5 bases separated the two germline ends. This CDR3 region has 12 residues. From germline, CDR1 is LGHDT and CDR2 YNNKEL (reference sequence). In DNA form, the CDR3 reads TGTGCCAGCAGCCAAGACCGAGACGAGCAGTACTTC. Translating it yields CASSQDRDEQYF.

This chain joins TRBV2 and TRBJ2-5, with D maybe TRBD2 (5 bases). V lost 0 bases and J 5 bases, leaving 16 bases between the germline ends. Germline values: CDR1 SNHLY, CDR2 FYNNEI. This CDR3 spans 16 amino acids. CDR3 nucleotide sequence: TGTGCCAGCAGTGAAGCGCGTGCGGGTCCCGGGGAGACCCAGTACTTC. Protein product: CASSEARAGPGETQYF.

Concerning this clone itself: The junction and the germline gene differ at one end; a read error may be behind it. The rearrangement joins TRBV4-1 to TRBJ2-5, with D hard to call. Germline V lookup: CDR1 MGHRA, CDR2 YSYEKL. There are 14 residues in the CDR3. The CDR3 is CASSQVARQETQYF. CDR3 bases: TGCGCCAGCAGTCAAGTTGCCCGTCAAGAGACCCAGTACTTC.

The chain carries TRBV5-1 and TRBJ1-1, with TRBD1 matching 8 bases. The V gene end was trimmed by 4 bases and the J gene end by 3 bases; junction bases not matched to a gene: 2. This CDR3 comprises 13 residues. Germline lookup yields CDR1 SGHRS and CDR2 YFSETQ. CDR3 protein: CASSADRDTEAFF. Here the CDR3 DNA reads TGCGCCAGCAGCGCGGACAGGGACACTGAAGCTTTCTTT.

The rearrangement uses TRBV27 and TRBJ1-2; possibly TRBD1 for D (6 bases). Trimming pared 7 bases from V and 6 bases from J, leaving 21 bases between. The CDR3 runs to 15 residues. CDR1 and CDR2 (germline): MNHEY, SMNVEV (reference sequence). CDR3 residues: CASTPRAGDRNGYTF. For the CDR3, the DNA is TGTGCCAGCACCCCTCGGGCAGGGGATCGGAATGGCTACACCTTC.

The chain employs TRBV13 and TRBJ1-2, with D tentatively TRBD1 (6 bases). V lost 3 bases and J lost 5, with 13 bases in between. The CDR3 is 14 amino acids. The germline V gene encodes CDR1 PRHDT and CDR2 FYEKMQ (reference sequence). The CDR3 DNA reads TGTGCCAGCAGCTTCACCGGGACATCTTATGGCTACACCTTC. Protein product: CASSFTGTSYGYTF. The complete variable domain, with remaining parts taken from reference TRBV13 and TRBJ1-2, reads AAGVIQSPRHLIKEKRETATLKCYPIPRHDTVYWYQQGPGQDPQFLISFYEKMQSDKGSIPDRFSAQQFSDYHSELNMSSLELGDSALYFCASSFTGTSYGYTFGSGTRLTVV.

The gene calls are TRBV5-1 and TRBJ2-7, with a weak D call TRBD2 (7 bases). The germline V and J ends were trimmed by 1 base and 0 bases, with 11 bases remaining between them. Germline V gene lookup returns CDR1 SGHRS and CDR2 YFSETQ. This CDR3 contains 15 residues. The CDR3, as DNA: TGCGCCAGCAGCTTGACAAGGGGGGGCTCCTACGAGCAGTACTTC. Its translation: CASSLTRGGSYEQYF.

This clone qualifies as medium-sized. CDR3 sequence reads: CASSLLGVPQPQHF. The CDR3, as DNA: TGTGCCAGCAGTCTTTTAGGGGTCCCTCAGCCCCAGCATTTT. V gene TRBV2 combines with J gene TRBJ1-5; TRBD1 might be the D (5 bases). CDR1 and CDR2 from the germline V gene are SNHLY and FYNNEI. CDR3 length equals 14 residues. V was shortened by 5 bases and J by 6 bases, with 14 bases between the two germline ends.

This clone was counted once. This chain uses TRBV2 with TRBJ1-4; tentative D call: TRBD1 (6 bases). Per the germline V gene, CDR1 is SNHLY and CDR2 is FYNNEI. Trimming left V 0 bases short and J 4 bases short, with 9 bases between. CDR3 length: 15 amino acids. For the CDR3, the DNA is TGTGCCAGCAGTGAAGCGCAGGGGTTTAATGAAAAACTGTTTTTT. Translating gives CASSEAQGFNEKLFF.

The chain recombines TRBV5-5 with TRBJ2-3; no reliable D call. Deletions cut 2 bases from V and 6 bases from J, with 10 bases between. Germline V CDR1 and CDR2: SGHKS, YYEKEE (reference sequence). The CDR3 is 13 amino acids. The CDR3 nucleotides are TGTGCCAGCAGCTTCGACGAAATGGATACGCAGTATTTT. Its protein is CASSFDEMDTQYF. Full variable domain (missing parts from reference TRBV5-5 and TRBJ2-3): DAGVTQSPTHLIKTRGQQVTLRCSPISGHKSVSWYQQVLGQGPQFIFQYYEKEERGRGNFPDRFSARQFPNYSSELNVNALLLGDSALYLCASSFDEMDTQYFGPGTRLTVL.

Relative to its sample, this clone is medium-sized. V and J are TRBV7-2 and TRBJ2-1; no definite D call. The CDR3 runs to 14 residues. V lost 2 bases to trimming and J lost 8 bases, with 13 bases between them. Germline loops: CDR1 SGHTA, CDR2 FQGNSA. The chain's CDR3 is CASSLYLVGYEQFF. The CDR3 DNA reads as TGTGCCAGCAGCTTATATCTTGTCGGGTATGAGCAGTTCTTC.

CDR3 sequence reads: CATLAGGGYEQYF. Written as DNA, the CDR3 is TGTGCCACCCTAGCAGGGGGGGGCTACGAGCAGTACTTC. The chain has TRBV28 and TRBJ2-7, with D perhaps given as TRBD1 or TRBD2 (7 bases each). Deletions cut 10 bases from V and 3 bases from J, with 16 bases between. CDR3 length: 13 amino acids. The germline gives CDR1 MDHEN, CDR2 SYDVKM. The variable domain in full, completed from reference TRBV28 and TRBJ2-7, reads DVKVTQSSRYLVKRTGEKVFLECVQDMDHENMFWYRQDPGLGLRLIYFSYDVKMKEKGDIPEGYSVSREKKERFSLILESASTNQTSMYLCATLAGGGYEQYFGPGTRLTVT.

The chain employs TRBV19 and TRBJ1-1, with D perhaps matching TRBD1 (6 bases). The CDR3 loop spans 14 amino acids. Germline V gives CDR1 LNHDA, CDR2 SQIVND (reference sequence). The V end was cut by 2 bases, the J end by 1 base, with 8 bases between. The CDR3 sequence is CASSIQGRNTEAFF. CDR3 nucleotide sequence: TGTGCCAGTAGTATACAGGGGAGGAACACTGAAGCTTTCTTT.

CDR3 amino acids: CASSYVEGSVLTF. The CDR3 DNA sequence: TGTGCCAGCAGTTACGTCGAGGGTTCCGTCCTGACTTTC. V is TRBV6-5 and J is TRBJ2-6; D might be TRBD2 (5 bases). CDR1 MNHEY and CDR2 SVGAGI come from the germline V gene. The ends were cut back, 2 bases at V and 12 bases at J, with 11 bases in the middle. This CDR3 region has 13 residues.

CDR3 DNA: TGTGCCAGTAGCCCCCTCCCCGGGCGGAGAGGTGGGGCCAACGTCCTGACTTTC. Amino acid sequence: CASSPLPGRRGGANVLTF. The J gene is TRBJ2-6, the V gene TRBV19, with no clear D. This CDR3 is 18 amino acids long. Deletions cut 6 bases from V and 3 bases from J, with 21 bases between. Germline values: CDR1 LNHDA, CDR2 SQIVND (reference sequence).

This rearrangement joins TRBV7-9 to TRBJ1-5; D might be TRBD1 (5 bases). Germline loops: CDR1 SEHNR, CDR2 FQNEAQ (reference sequence). The V gene lost 5 bases and the J gene lost 4 bases, with 12 bases spanning the gap. The CDR3 spans 14 residues. Written as DNA, the CDR3 is TGTGCCAGCAGCGAGGGGACTTTTAATCAGCCCCAGCATTTT. Its protein product is CASSEGTFNQPQHF.

The rearrangement joins TRBV10-3 to TRBJ1-2; D is unresolved. Trimming cost V 2 bases and J 4 bases, with 14 bases left between them. CDR1 is ENHRY and CDR2 is SYGVKD in the germline V gene. The CDR3 loop spans 15 amino acids. The CDR3 DNA follows: TGTGCCATCAGTGAGCCCCTAGAGGGAGGCTATGGCTACACCTTC. It codes for CAISEPLEGGYGYTF.

V usage is TRBV21-1 and J usage is TRBJ1-2; the D call of TRBD1 is as the table states it, not checked on the DNA. TRBV21-1 is shown as a pseudogene. CDR3 size: 16 residues. The CDR3 reads CASSKWGRKYADGYTF. In DNA, the CDR3 is TGTGCCAGCAGCAAATGGGGCAGGAAGTACGCGGATGGCTACACCTTC.